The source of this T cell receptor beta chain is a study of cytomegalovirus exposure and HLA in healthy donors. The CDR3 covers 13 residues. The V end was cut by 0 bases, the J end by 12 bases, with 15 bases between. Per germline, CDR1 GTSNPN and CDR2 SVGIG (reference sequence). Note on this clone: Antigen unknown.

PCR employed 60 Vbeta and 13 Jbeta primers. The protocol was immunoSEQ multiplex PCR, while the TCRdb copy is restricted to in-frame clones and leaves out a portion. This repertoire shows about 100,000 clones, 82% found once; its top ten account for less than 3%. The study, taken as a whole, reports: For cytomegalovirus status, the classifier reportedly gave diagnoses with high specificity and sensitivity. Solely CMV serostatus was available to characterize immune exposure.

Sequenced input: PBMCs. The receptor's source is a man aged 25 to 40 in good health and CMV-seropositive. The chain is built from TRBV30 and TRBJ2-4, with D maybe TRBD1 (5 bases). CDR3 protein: CAWSVRQSGSQYF. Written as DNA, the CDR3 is TGTGCCTGGAGTGTAAGACAGTCGGGCAGTCAGTACTTC.